This TCR beta chain was sequenced during a study of T cells in women clearing cervical HPV infection. With regard to this clone: The read is 3 residues too short to cover the CDR3 end, so that end is filled in from the germline J gene.

Sequenced by immunoSEQ multiplex PCR; TCRdb stores in-frame clones only, minus some. In total, the table holds 20,000 to 25,000 clones. From germline, CDR1 is SGHAT and CDR2 FQNNGV. The CDR3 has 10 residues. This clonotype was obtained from a woman between 18 and 69 years old with a cervical HPV16 infection that either progressed to CIN3+ or cleared (not recorded which). Sequencing was carried out using blood buffy coat. This sequence joins TRBV11-2 and TRBJ1-1; D gene uncertain. CDR3 DNA, as far as it was read: TGTGCCAGCAGCTTTTCAAAA. Residues: CASSFSK. The full CDR3 sequence reads CASSFSKAFF.